The present entry profiles one TCR beta chain with its context. Its antigen is unidentified. There are 17 residues in the CDR3. V gave up 2 bases and J gave up 5 bases, with 23 bases separating them. Germline-derived CDR1 and CDR2 are GTSNPN and SVGIG (reference sequence). The assay was immunoSEQ multiplex PCR, and TCRdb's table has in-frame clones only and misses some. Altogether around 66,000 clones are present, approximately 86% being singletons, with the ten largest covering about 2%. This sample was included in a study of lymphopenia after photon versus proton radiotherapy. Broader study findings: After lymphocyte nadir, photon-treated repertoires showed oligoclonal expansion, especially CD8+ Temra. Authors raise, but do not show, better survival with proton therapy.

Source: peripheral blood, taken from a patient treated with photon-based radiotherapy. The sequence came from a man in his forties with gastric cancer. V and J are TRBV30 and TRBJ2-3, with D tentatively TRBD1 or TRBD2 (5 bases each). CDR3 protein: CAWSPRGPTLGGDTQYF. The CDR3 DNA is TGTGCCTGGAGTCCTAGGGGACCCACCCTTGGTGGAGATACGCAGTATTTT. Full variable domain (outside the CDR3, taken from reference TRBV30 and TRBJ2-3): SQTIHQWPATLVQPVGSPLSLECTVEGTSNPNLYWYRQAAGRGLQLLFYSVGIGQISSEVPQNLSASRPQDRQFILSSKKLLLSDSGFYLCAWSPRGPTLGGDTQYFGPGTRLTVL.